A selection of T cell receptor beta chains follows, all from one sample in a study of patients and donors after allogeneic stem cell transplantation. TCRdb recomputed calls from the RT-PCR reads with MiXCR, one row per CDR3 protein. The sample has fewer than 180,000 distinct CDR3 sequences, approximately 37% seen once; the top ten hold around 50%. The sample consisted of blood, either unsorted or a sorted T cell fraction (not recorded which). These receptors all stem from a human donor who was either an allogeneic HSCT recipient or a stem cell or donor lymphocyte infusion donor (not recorded which). It is not recorded whose cells these are; they may come from a transplant donor. Both conserved end residues are trimmed from each CDR3. A D gene is named only where the DNA matches it firmly.

V gene	J gene	D gene	CDR3 length	CDR3 protein
TRBV7-2	TRBJ1-1	TRBD1	13	ASSLPGQGWPEAF
TRBV7-9	TRBJ1-1	.	10	AISYRRRVAF
TRBV9	TRBJ2-1	TRBD2	16	ASSVAASGGLIYNEQF
TRBV6-5	TRBJ2-5	TRBD2	14	ASSGGLAGVGETQY
TRBV7-8	TRBJ1-5	TRBD1	13	ASRSRQGTGQPQH
TRBV7-3	TRBJ2-1	.	12	ASSSSSLYNEQF
TRBV29-1	TRBJ1-1	.	8	SVEEGEAF
TRBV20-1	TRBJ1-1	TRBD1	12	SARPRDRDYSAF
TRBV19	TRBJ1-2	TRBD1	12	ASTNTGGNYGYT
TRBV13	TRBJ2-2	TRBD1	14	ASSRGQGRISGELF
TRBV11-2	TRBJ2-5	TRBD1	13	ASSDRDRVQETQY
TRBV3-1	TRBJ2-1	TRBD2	14	ASSPSRGGLDNEQF
TRBV7-6	TRBJ1-5	.	11	ASSLGGITAQH
TRBV2	TRBJ1-1	.	10	ASRTGGLRAF
TRBV27	TRBJ2-7	TRBD1	13	ASSFGSGGINEQY
TRBV6-6	TRBJ2-1	.	7	AIGNEQF
TRBV10-3	TRBJ1-6	.	13	AISELEDNNSPLH
TRBV5-1	TRBJ1-1	TRBD1	9	ASSATGEAF
TRBV21-1	TRBJ1-5	.	10	ALKKAVVAQH
TRBV5-1	TRBJ2-3	.	13	ASSLIGSRTDTQY
TRBV9	TRBJ1-5	.	11	ASSPGVYQPQH
TRBV6-1	TRBJ1-1	TRBD1	12	ASSTGVYNTEAF
TRBV4-3	TRBJ2-5	TRBD2	15	ASSQASSGGVQETQY
TRBV20-1	TRBJ1-5	.	12	SAWGGALNQPQH
TRBV7-7	TRBJ1-2	.	14	ASSLPRGRGGYGYT
TRBV25-1	TRBJ1-6	.	12	ASSATGLASPLH
TRBV4-3	TRBJ2-3	.	13	ASSQDELSADTQY
TRBV7-2	TRBJ1-6	.	12	ASSRGAYNSPLH
TRBV7-9	TRBJ1-1	.	12	ASSSHRVNTEAF
TRBV28	TRBJ1-6	.	15	ASNPNQGSSYNSPLH
TRBV4-3	TRBJ1-1	TRBD1	13	ASSPTGGRNTEAF
TRBV7-8	TRBJ2-1	TRBD2	13	ASSLGAGEGNEQF
TRBV9	TRBJ2-5	TRBD2	13	ASSVTAGDQETQY
TRBV9	TRBJ2-3	TRBD2	14	ASSALAGGHTDTQY
TRBV28	TRBJ2-7	.	12	ASSPGAMTYEQY
TRBV9	TRBJ1-1	.	15	ASSVDLAAPLNTEAF
TRBV11-2	TRBJ1-2	TRBD1	12	ASSLGTGGGGYT
TRBV5-1	TRBJ1-2	.	12	ASSRRGFGDGYT
TRBV5-8	TRBJ2-7	.	14	AGSLQRITSSYEQY
TRBV6-2/TRBV6-3	TRBJ2-1	TRBD2	13	ASSPGTRGYNEQF
TRBV5-1	TRBJ1-2	.	13	ASSLAADGSYGYT